This T cell receptor (beta chain) came from a study of control samples from healthy donors and cancer patients. Clones were read by immunoSEQ multiplex PCR, and TCRdb kept only the in-frame ones, dropping some. Recorded for this sample: some 180,000 clones. The specimen was blood. The clonotype originates from a woman younger than 45 in good health.

The CDR3 protein is CASSFLGQDYGYTF. CDR3 coding DNA: TGCGCCAGCAGCTTCCTCGGGCAAGACTATGGCTACACCTTC. The chain uses TRBV5-1 and TRBJ1-2; D is uncertain. The V and J ends lost 2 bases and 3 bases respectively, with 11 bases between them. The CDR3 runs to 14 residues. In germline, CDR1 is SGHRS, CDR2 YFSETQ. Complete variable domain (other parts from reference TRBV5-1 and TRBJ1-2): KAGVTQTPRYLIKTRGQQVTLSCSPISGHRSVSWYQQTPGQGLQFLFEYFSETQRNKGNFPGRFSGRQFSNSRSEMNVSTLELGDSALYLCASSFLGQDYGYTFGSGTRLTVV.